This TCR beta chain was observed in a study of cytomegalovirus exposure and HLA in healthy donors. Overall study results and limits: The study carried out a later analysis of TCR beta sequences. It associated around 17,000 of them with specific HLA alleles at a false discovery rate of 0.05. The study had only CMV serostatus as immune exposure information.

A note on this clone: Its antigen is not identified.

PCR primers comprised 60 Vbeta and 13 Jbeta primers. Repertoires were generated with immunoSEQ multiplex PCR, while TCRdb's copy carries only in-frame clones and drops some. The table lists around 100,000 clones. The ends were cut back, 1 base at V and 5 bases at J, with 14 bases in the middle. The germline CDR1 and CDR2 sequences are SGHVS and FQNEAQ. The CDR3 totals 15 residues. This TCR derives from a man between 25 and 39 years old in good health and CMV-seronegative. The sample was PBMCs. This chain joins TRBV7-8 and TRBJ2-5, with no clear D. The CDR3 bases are TGTGCCAGCAGCTTAGTCGTCGGGTACGGGGAGACCCAGTACTTC. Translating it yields CASSLVVGYGETQYF.